This T cell receptor beta chain was obtained from a study of T cell responses to AZD1222 COVID-19 vaccine. The table came from immunoSEQ multiplex PCR; TCRdb's copy has only in-frame clones and leaves some out. Among under 150,000 clones listed, over 75% were seen once. The CDR3 extends over 13 amino acids. Germline V gene lookup returns CDR1 SGHTA and CDR2 FQGTGA. V was pared by 2 bases and J by 5 bases, with 8 bases between. This clone was observed a handful of times. Antigen specificity is unknown. Study observations and caveats: It should be noted that donors were predominantly white British and more often female, and clonal diversity was possibly underestimated. In the spike-specific TCR repertoire, nearly half reportedly target unmutated variant regions. The study found Spike-specific TCR breadth and depth rose after two AZD1222 doses. At study baseline, merely more than 5 AZD1222 recipients were seropositive.

This receptor was obtained from an adult in good health. V usage is TRBV7-3 and J usage is TRBJ2-3; D gene uncertain. Sequenced material: peripheral blood, taken on day 0 of MenACWY control vaccination. The CDR3 here is CASSLSKVDTQYF. The CDR3 DNA reads TGTGCCAGCAGCTTATCGAAGGTAGATACGCAGTATTTT.